The present TCR beta chain was sequenced within a study of shared clonotypes between healthy human individuals. Study outcomes and limitations: Only blood underwent sampling, and tissue repertoires likely differ. Naive subsets usually exceeded memory subsets in estimated richness. The authors expected sequencing depth to affect clonotype sharing among donors.

On this clone itself: Its specificity is not known.

CD45RO-negative, CCR7-selected cells formed the naive CD8 fraction, which excluded terminally differentiated effector memory CD45RA+ cells. With 7 bases removed from V and 7 bases from J, the gap between germline ends came to 13 bases. This CDR3 comprises 13 residues. Germline V gives CDR1 LNHDA, CDR2 SQIVND (reference sequence). Data came from immunoSEQ multiplex PCR; TCRdb stores just in-frame clones and leaves some out. In the table there are about 2.1 million clones, roughly 91% of which are singletons. The clonotype was recovered from a man aged 18 to 29 in good health. Some clones in this sample may be carry-over from other donors' samples. Sequenced material: naive CD8+ T cells from PBMCs. The chain uses TRBV19 and TRBJ2-2; no clear D gene. The CDR3 region is CASTMGRGGELFF. Written as DNA, the CDR3 is TGTGCCAGTACCATGGGTCGCGGCGGGGAGCTGTTTTTT.